The 32 T cell receptor beta chains given below trace back to one sample, sequenced in a study of T cell changes during pregnancy in multiple sclerosis. Clones were sequenced by immunoSEQ multiplex PCR, and TCRdb holds only the in-frame ones, with some missing. The sample yields about 55,000 clones, over 80% seen once. Specimen: CD4+ T cells from peripheral blood mononuclear cells, collected in the first trimester of pregnancy. Receptor source: a female donor with multiple sclerosis, enrolled in a pregnancy study.

The chain links TRBV9 to TRBJ2-3, with a tentative D call TRBD2 (6 bases). The germline V gene has CDR1 SGDLS and CDR2 YYNGEE. The CDR3 length is 12 residues. With 3 bases removed from V and 6 bases from J, the gap between germline ends came to 8 bases. CDR3 nucleotide sequence: TGTGCCAGCAGCGCCCGGGGGGATACGCAGTATTTT. Protein: CASSARGDTQYF.

The CDR3 DNA reads TGTGCCAGTAGTATGCGGGAGACCTCCTACGAGCAGTACTTC. Encoded protein: CASSMRETSYEQYF. The chain employs TRBV19 and TRBJ2-7; TRBD2 matches at 7 bases. The CDR3 is made up of 14 amino acids. V was clipped by 3 bases and J by 0 bases; unmatched bases: 2. The germline V gene has CDR1 LNHDA and CDR2 SQIVND (reference sequence).

This chain joins TRBV2 and TRBJ1-1, with a weak D call TRBD1 (6 bases). Trimming pared 3 bases from V and 5 bases from J, leaving 7 bases between. This CDR3 has 12 residues. The V gene's germline CDR1 is SNHLY and CDR2 FYNNEI. CDR3 in DNA: TGTGCCAGCAGTGATAGGGGGACTGAAGCTTTCTTT. It encodes CASSDRGTEAFF.

The CDR3 sequence is CASSHSGGEQFF. DNA of the CDR3: TGTGCCAGCAGCCACTCGGGGGGTGAGCAGTTCTTC. V gene TRBV7-9 combines with J gene TRBJ2-1, with 7 bases identical to TRBD2. Germline values: CDR1 SEHNR, CDR2 FQNEAQ (reference sequence). This CDR3 spans 12 amino acids. The ends lost 5 bases at V and 9 bases at J; junction bases unmatched: 4.

The chain employs TRBV12-5 and TRBJ2-7; a weak D match, TRBD1 (8 bases). CDR1 is LGHNT and CDR2 is FRNRAP in the germline V gene. The CDR3 runs to 13 residues. Deletions cut 0 bases from V and 7 bases from J, with 10 bases between. As DNA, the CDR3 is TGTGCTAGTGGTTTGGTACAGGGGGGGGAGCAGTACTTC. Protein sequence: CASGLVQGGEQYF.

V gene TRBV27 combines with J gene TRBJ2-1; the D is unclear. Germline values: CDR1 MNHEY, CDR2 SMNVEV (reference sequence). Trimming stripped 6 bases from V and 5 bases from J, with 14 bases between. The CDR3 consists of 14 residues. The CDR3 region is CASRGLIQNNEQFF. In nucleotides, the CDR3 is TGTGCCAGCAGGGGCCTAATACAGAACAATGAGCAGTTCTTC.

V is TRBV5-1 and J is TRBJ2-2, with 10 bases fitting TRBD2. V gave up 3 bases and J gave up 4 bases; unmatched junction bases: 12. The CDR3 covers 18 residues. The germline gives CDR1 SGHRS, CDR2 YFSETQ. Here the CDR3 reads CASSSPSPSGRRTGELFF. The CDR3, as DNA: TGCGCCAGCAGCTCACCCAGTCCTAGCGGGAGACGCACCGGGGAGCTGTTTTTT.

V is TRBV7-2 and J is TRBJ2-7; 10 bases align to TRBD2. Germline-derived CDR1 and CDR2 are SGHTA and FQGNSA. J was trimmed by 4 bases and V by 1 base; bases with no gene match: 4. The CDR3 loop spans 15 amino acids. The CDR3, as DNA: TGTGCCAGCAGCTTAGGAGCGGGGGGGAGATACGAGCAGTACTTC. Its protein product is CASSLGAGGRYEQYF.

This chain connects TRBV29-1 to TRBJ2-3, with 12 positions matching TRBD2. After removal of 5 bases from V and 2 bases from J, the junction contained 8 bases not matched to a gene. The CDR3 is made up of 16 amino acids. Germline CDR1 is SQVTM and CDR2 is ANQGSEA. The CDR3 coding sequence is TGCAGCGTTTTATTACTAGCGGGAGGACTCACAGATACGCAGTATTTT. The encoded protein is CSVLLLAGGLTDTQYF.

The chain carries TRBV11-3 and TRBJ1-1; 8 bases are shared with TRBD1. The J segment lost 1 base and the V segment lost 4 bases, leaving 8 bases of the junction unmatched. This CDR3 comprises 16 residues. Germline values: CDR1 SGHNT, CDR2 YENEEA. The CDR3 sequence: CASSSYIDRGNTEAFF. In nucleotides, the CDR3 is TGTGCCAGCAGCTCGTACATAGACAGGGGGAACACTGAAGCTTTCTTT.

This clone was observed a single time. The V call is TRBV7-9, the J call TRBJ1-2, with D maybe TRBD1 (5 bases). This CDR3 is built from 15 residues. V was trimmed by 5 bases and J by 8 bases, leaving 21 bases between them. Germline CDR1 is SEHNR and CDR2 is FQNEAQ (reference sequence). CDR3 coding DNA: TGTGCCAGCAGCCAAGCCGGTGGGCAGGGTGGGGGCTACACCTTC. Its translation is CASSQAGGQGGGYTF.

This rearrangement joins TRBV29-1 to TRBJ2-2; 12 bases map to TRBD2. Germline V gene lookup returns CDR1 SQVTM and CDR2 ANQGSEA. The CDR3 consists of 17 residues. V shed 0 bases, J shed 5 bases, and the junction held 7 bases outside the gene matches. The CDR3 DNA follows: TGCAGCGTTGAAGAGTTCCTAGCGGGGGGGACTACCGGGGAGCTGTTTTTT. Encoded protein: CSVEEFLAGGTTGELFF.

The rearrangement joins TRBV27 to TRBJ2-5; 7 nucleotides match TRBD1. With 5 bases clipped from V and 4 bases from J, the junction kept 7 bases outside the gene matches. This CDR3 has 14 amino acids. Germline V gene data show CDR1 as MNHEY and CDR2 as SMNVEV (reference sequence). The CDR3, as DNA: TGTGCCAGCAGTCCAACGAACAGGGGAGAGACCCAGTACTTC. Its protein product is CASSPTNRGETQYF.

This clone was picked up one time. The chain couples TRBV6-6 to TRBJ1-6, with unresolved D. V was trimmed by 2 bases and J by 8 bases, leaving 4 bases between them. The CDR3 has 12 amino acids. CDR1 and CDR2 from the germline V gene are MNHNY and SVGAGI (reference sequence). The CDR3 protein is CASSYGHSPLHF. The CDR3 region has the DNA TGTGCCAGCAGTTACGGGCATTCACCCCTCCACTTT.

This chain connects TRBV9 to TRBJ1-5, with a tentative D call TRBD1 (6 bases). CDR3 size: 15 residues. V lost 4 bases to trimming and J lost 6 bases, with 17 bases between them. CDR1 and CDR2 (germline): SGDLS, YYNGEE. The CDR3 is CASSLDVKGGQPQHF. CDR3 DNA sequence: TGTGCCAGCAGCTTAGACGTAAAAGGGGGTCAGCCCCAGCATTTT.

This clone was detected only once. The chain is built from TRBV5-6 and TRBJ1-1; 11 bases are shared with TRBD1. This CDR3 is built from 17 residues. Germline V gives CDR1 SGHDT, CDR2 YYEEEE. V shed 4 bases and J 6 bases; nucleotides not matched to a gene: 14. The CDR3 DNA reads TGTGCCAGCAGCGGGCTGGGACAGGGGGATTTATTGGCTGAAGCTTTCTTT. This codes for CASSGLGQGDLLAEAFF.

The V call is TRBV28, the J call TRBJ2-7; 9 bases match TRBD2. The junction had 7 bases not matched to a gene; V was cut back by 10 bases and J by 3 bases. The CDR3 consists of 13 residues. Germline lookup yields CDR1 MDHEN and CDR2 SYDVKM. The CDR3 sequence is CATKAGGGYEQYF. In nucleotides, the CDR3 is TGTGCCACAAAAGCGGGAGGCGGCTACGAGCAGTACTTC.

The genes are TRBV7-2 and TRBJ2-5, with TRBD1 as a possible D gene (5 bases). Germline loops: CDR1 SGHTA, CDR2 FQGNSA. Trimming cost V 5 bases and J 1 base, with 14 bases left between them. The CDR3 is 15 amino acids. The CDR3 DNA reads as TGTGCCAGCAGCCTTATTGGACACCCCCAAGAGACCCAGTACTTC. Translating gives CASSLIGHPQETQYF.

The rearrangement links TRBV7-2 to TRBJ1-4; D possibly corresponds to TRBD1 (5 bases). The CDR3 extends over 15 amino acids. Between the trimmed V and J ends, which lost 2 bases and 7 bases, there was a span of 14 bases. Germline V CDR1 and CDR2: SGHTA, FQGNSA. The CDR3 loop reads CASSLFRRDGEKLFF. The DNA of the CDR3 is TGTGCCAGCAGCTTATTTAGGCGGGACGGTGAAAAACTGTTTTTT.

V and J are TRBV19 and TRBJ1-5; 7 bases fit TRBD1. Germline CDR1 reads LNHDA; CDR2 reads SQIVND (reference sequence). V dropped 5 bases and J dropped 4; count of bases not matched to a gene: 8. The CDR3 extends over 15 amino acids. CDR3 in DNA: TGTGCCAGTAGTTCTGACAGGGTTGGAAATCAGCCCCAGCATTTT. Amino acids: CASSSDRVGNQPQHF.

The chain employs TRBV28 and TRBJ2-7, with D maybe TRBD1 (6 bases). Trimming took off 6 bases at V and 3 bases at J, with 18 bases between the two ends. This CDR3 contains 15 residues. The V gene's germline CDR1 is MDHEN and CDR2 SYDVKM. CDR3 nucleotides: TGTGCCAGCAGGCGAGATCAGGGGTTTCGCTACGAGCAGTACTTC. This codes for CASRRDQGFRYEQYF.

This CDR3 is CSVEVGDWGRGYEQYF. CDR3 nucleotide sequence: TGCAGCGTTGAGGTGGGGGACTGGGGTAGGGGCTACGAGCAGTACTTC. The chain is built from TRBV29-1 and TRBJ2-7; the D gene is possibly TRBD2 (6 bases). V was shortened by 3 bases and J by 3 bases, with 21 bases between the two germline ends. Germline V gene sequence: CDR1 SQVTM, CDR2 ANQGSEA. This CDR3 spans 16 amino acids.

The chain joins TRBV29-1 to TRBJ2-3; 11 nucleotides match TRBD2. Trimming took 4 bases from V and 0 from J; bases not matched to a gene: 0. Germline lookup yields CDR1 SQVTM and CDR2 ANQGSEA. The CDR3 contains 14 residues. The CDR3 loop is CSVGLAGSTDTQYF. The CDR3 nucleotides are TGCAGCGTTGGACTAGCGGGGAGCACAGATACGCAGTATTTT.

The chain carries TRBV11-2 and TRBJ1-4; D is possibly TRBD1 (5 bases). V gave up 2 bases and J gave up 0 bases, with 7 bases separating them. The CDR3 contains 15 residues. Per germline, CDR1 SGHAT and CDR2 FQNNGV. CDR3 sequence: CASSLQGATNEKLFF. DNA for the CDR3: TGTGCCAGCAGCTTACAGGGTGCAACTAATGAAAAACTGTTTTTT.

J is TRBJ1-3 and V is TRBV11-1; no firm D call. The germline V gene encodes CDR1 SGHAT and CDR2 FQDESV (reference sequence). This CDR3 has 16 amino acids. Trimming removed 1 base at V and 0 bases at J, with 10 bases between. The CDR3 nucleotides read TGTGCCAGCAGCTTAGAGGACGGAGGCTCTGGAAACACCATATATTTT. The encoded protein is CASSLEDGGSGNTIYF.

V is TRBV7-9 and J is TRBJ2-5; TRBD2 matches 10 bases. The germline V gene has CDR1 SEHNR and CDR2 FQNEAQ (reference sequence). The CDR3 totals 15 residues. After removal of 5 bases from V and 2 bases from J, the junction contained 5 bases not matched to a gene. This chain's CDR3 is CASSRTSGLQETQYF. For the CDR3, the DNA is TGTGCCAGCAGCCGGACTAGCGGACTTCAAGAGACCCAGTACTTC.

The V and J genes are TRBV6-1 and TRBJ2-1, with D unclear. The CDR3 loop spans 16 amino acids. V was pared by 0 bases and J by 5 bases, with 14 bases between. CDR1 and CDR2 from the germline V gene are MNHNS and SASEGT. CDR3 amino acids: CASSEALRNPNNEQFF. The CDR3 DNA reads TGTGCCAGCAGTGAAGCGTTGAGGAACCCAAACAATGAGCAGTTCTTC.

The rearrangement uses TRBV7-2 and TRBJ2-4; possibly TRBD2 for D (6 bases). V gave up 3 bases and J gave up 4 bases, with 10 bases separating them. The CDR3 is 14 residues long. In germline, CDR1 is SGHTA, CDR2 FQGNSA. This CDR3 reads CASSFGTLKNIQYF. The CDR3, as DNA: TGTGCCAGCAGCTTCGGGACTCTAAAAAACATTCAGTACTTC.

This rearrangement joins TRBV4-2 to TRBJ1-2, with a tentative D call TRBD1 (5 bases). V was trimmed by 0 bases and J by 6 bases, leaving 11 bases between them. Germline V gene sequence: CDR1 LGHNA, CDR2 YNFKEQ. The CDR3 loop spans 14 amino acids. The DNA of the CDR3 is TGTGCCAGCAGCCAAGAAGGAGGGGCTGATGGCTACACCTTC. Translated, it gives CASSQEGGADGYTF.

This clone was recorded once. Its ends do not fully match the called genes, so a read error is possible. The chain uses TRBV10-3 and TRBJ2-7, with D tentatively TRBD1 (5 bases). The V gene's germline CDR1 is ENHRY and CDR2 SYGVKD. This CDR3 is 13 amino acids long. CDR3 residues: CALRAQGTYEQYF. CDR3 in DNA: TGTGCCCTCAGGGCGCAGGGCACCTACGAGCAGTACTTC.

The V and J genes are TRBV19 and TRBJ2-6; a possible D gene is TRBD2 (5 bases). This CDR3 region has 15 residues. The ends were cut back, 5 bases at V and 4 bases at J, with 12 bases in the middle. CDR1 LNHDA and CDR2 SQIVND come from the germline V gene (reference sequence). DNA for the CDR3: TGTGCCAGTAGTTTAGGACTGGCGGGGGCCAACGTCCTGACTTTC. Protein sequence: CASSLGLAGANVLTF. Looking up the rest from reference TRBV19 and TRBJ2-6 gives the full variable domain: DGGITQSPKYLFRKEGQNVTLSCEQNLNHDAMYWYRQDPGQGLRLIYYSQIVNDFQKGDIAEGYSVSREKKESFPLTVTSAQKNPTAFYLCASSLGLAGANVLTFGAGSRLTVL.

This clone occurred once. The chain employs TRBV18 and TRBJ1-1; TRBD1 matches 10 bases. The V gene's germline CDR1 is KGHSH and CDR2 LQKENI. Trimming removed 5 bases from V and 0 bases from J; junction bases left unmatched: 6. This CDR3 is built from 16 residues. In DNA, the CDR3 is TGTGCCAGCTCAAGGCTGGGACAGGGGTTGAACACTGAAGCTTTCTTT. Its protein is CASSRLGQGLNTEAFF. Complete variable domain (other parts from reference TRBV18 and TRBJ1-1): NAGVMQNPRHLVRRRGQEARLRCSPMKGHSHVYWYRQLPEEGLKFMVYLQKENIIDESGMPKERFSAEFPKEGPSILRIQQVVRGDSAAYFCASSRLGQGLNTEAFFGQGTRLTVV.